These T cell receptor beta chains were read from a single sample in a study of blood T cells in healthy people across ages. TCRdb processed the 5' RACE reads anew with MiXCR; each CDR3 protein has one entry. The table records roughly 1 million distinct CDR3 sequences, under 30% of them present only once. The sample was also linked to a second study, of T cells of mothers and their children.

Sequenced: blood. These receptors were taken from a girl aged 2-15 years in good health. The CDR3 runs from the conserved cysteine through the conserved F or W. A D gene is named only where the DNA matches it firmly. The size entry is marked missing in some rows and otherwise reads once, few, many or a size class.

abundance,j_gene,d_gene,v_gene,CDR3aa,CDR3nt
few,TRBJ2-2,NA,TRBV4-3,CASSQDGAATTGELFF,TGCGCCAGCAGCCAAGACGGGGCGGCTACCACCGGGGAGCTGTTTTTT
NA,TRBJ1-2,TRBD1,TRBV5-1,CASSGTEDGYTF,TGCGCCAGCAGCGGGACAGAGGATGGCTACACCTTC
NA,TRBJ2-7,TRBD1,TRBV20-1,CSAGQGIGEQYF,TGCAGTGCTGGACAGGGGATCGGCGAGCAGTACTTC
once,TRBJ1-4,NA,TRBV5-1,CASAIRDANEKLFF,TGCGCCAGCGCAATCAGGGACGCAAATGAAAAACTGTTTTTT
few,TRBJ1-2,NA,TRBV29-1,CSVEDQGIYGYTF,TGCAGCGTTGAAGATCAGGGGATATACGGCTACACCTTC
NA,TRBJ1-2,NA,TRBV7-9,CASSLVVTIYGYTF,TGTGCCAGCAGCTTAGTTGTGACGATCTATGGCTACACCTTC
NA,TRBJ1-2,TRBD1,TRBV20-1,CSAVDREGWGYGYTF,TGCAGTGCCGTCGACAGGGAGGGATGGGGCTATGGCTACACCTTC
few,TRBJ2-6,NA,TRBV12-3/TRBV12-4,CASSFRGCSSGANVLTF,TGTGCCAGCAGTTTTCGAGGTTGTAGCTCTGGGGCCAACGTCCTGACTTTC
NA,TRBJ2-7,TRBD2,TRBV20-1,CSALRWAGTSGISSYEQDF,TGCAGTGCTCTACGCTGGGCCGGGACTAGCGGCATTAGCTCCTACGAGCAGGACTTC
few,TRBJ2-4,TRBD1,TRBV6-1,CASGVYMRDRGGLAKNIQYF,TGTGCCAGCGGGGTTTATATGAGGGACAGGGGTGGTTTAGCCAAAAACATTCAGTACTTC
NA,TRBJ2-5,TRBD1,TRBV12-3/TRBV12-4,CASSLRTGGAGETQYF,TGTGCCAGCAGTCTTCGGACAGGGGGCGCGGGGGAGACCCAGTACTTC
NA,TRBJ1-2,NA,TRBV12-3/TRBV12-4,CASSLARVYGYTF,TGTGCCAGCAGTTTAGCCAGGGTTTATGGCTACACCTTC
few,TRBJ2-3,NA,TRBV6-2/TRBV6-3,CASSYGGAADTRYF,TGTGCCAGCAGTTACGGGGGGGCTGCAGATACGCGGTATTTT
few,TRBJ2-5,NA,TRBV14,CASSQDPVLHSQETQYF,TGTGCCAGCAGCCAAGATCCTGTGTTACATAGCCAAGAGACCCAGTACTTC
many,TRBJ2-1,NA,TRBV2,CASTGPYNEQFF,TGTGCCAGCACTGGACCGTACAATGAGCAGTTCTTC
NA,TRBJ1-1,NA,TRBV4-1,CASSQPRPSPGGSSTEAFF,TGCGCCAGCAGCCAACCTCGCCCCTCCCCCGGGGGCAGTAGCACTGAAGCTTTCTTT
few,TRBJ2-7,NA,TRBV25-1,CASSEGPGLGAEQYF,TGTGCCAGCAGTGAAGGACCCGGCTTGGGGGCCGAGCAGTACTTC
NA,TRBJ2-1,NA,TRBV7-3,CASSGRGVDEQFF,TGTGCCAGCAGCGGACGGGGAGTGGATGAGCAGTTCTTC
NA,TRBJ2-1,TRBD2,TRBV7-9,CASSLEAGVSYNEQFF,TGTGCCAGCAGCTTAGAGGCGGGAGTCTCCTACAATGAGCAGTTCTTC
few,TRBJ2-2,NA,TRBV11-3,CASSLRLAGELFF,TGTGCCAGCAGCTTAAGGCTTGCCGGGGAGCTGTTTTTT
NA,TRBJ2-1,NA,TRBV29-1,CSVAQRSSYNEQFF,TGCAGCGTTGCACAGCGCAGCTCCTACAATGAGCAGTTCTTC
few,TRBJ2-7,NA,TRBV6-2/TRBV6-3,CASSYNLGPYEQYF,TGTGCCAGCAGTTACAATTTGGGACCCTACGAGCAGTACTTC
NA,TRBJ2-4,NA,TRBV7-9,CASSLQGTLAKNIQYF,TGTGCCAGCAGCCTGCAGGGGACACTAGCCAAAAACATTCAGTACTTC
few,TRBJ2-7,TRBD1,TRBV29-1,CSAIRDSWAEQYF,TGCAGCGCGATTCGGGACAGCTGGGCCGAGCAGTACTTC
NA,TRBJ2-5,NA,TRBV29-1,CSVEPWGPGRETQYF,TGCAGCGTTGAACCCTGGGGCCCCGGGAGAGAGACCCAGTACTTC
few,TRBJ1-5,TRBD1,TRBV19,CASSIARGQPQHF,TGTGCCAGTAGTATCGCCAGGGGGCAGCCCCAGCATTTT
NA,TRBJ1-6,TRBD1,TRBV28,CASSFNRGPYNSPLHF,TGTGCCAGCAGTTTCAACAGGGGCCCCTATAATTCACCCCTCCACTTT
few,TRBJ2-1,NA,TRBV27,CASSALEYSSGKFF,TGTGCCAGCAGCGCCCTCGAGTATAGTAGCGGAAAGTTCTTC
once,TRBJ2-1,NA,TRBV7-2,CASSLGYDLNNEQFF,TGTGCCAGCAGCTTAGGGTACGACCTAAACAATGAGCAGTTCTTC
few,TRBJ2-1,NA,TRBV20-1,CSARDARSDYNEQFF,TGCAGTGCTAGAGATGCGCGGAGCGACTACAATGAGCAGTTCTTC
NA,TRBJ2-5,NA,TRBV20-1,CSAFTPGGRTQETQYF,TGCAGTGCTTTTACCCCGGGCGGCAGGACTCAAGAGACCCAGTACTTC
NA,TRBJ2-7,NA,TRBV9,CASSVFPGYEQYF,TGTGCCAGCAGCGTATTTCCGGGCTACGAGCAGTACTTC
NA,TRBJ1-2,NA,TRBV3-1,CASSQGIRRRNYGYTF,TGTGCCAGCAGCCAAGGTATCCGCAGGAGGAACTATGGCTACACCTTC
few,TRBJ2-5,NA,TRBV4-1,CASSQTPGVNQEAQYF,TGCGCCAGCAGCCAAACTCCGGGGGTTAACCAAGAGGCCCAGTACTTC
NA,TRBJ2-3,NA,TRBV11-2,CASSSRGVSTDTQYF,TGTGCCAGCAGCTCGAGGGGGGTCAGCACAGATACGCAGTATTTT
NA,TRBJ2-7,NA,TRBV20-1,CSAESGGVVDEQYF,TGCAGTGCAGAGTCAGGAGGAGTTGTCGACGAGCAGTACTTC
NA,TRBJ2-3,TRBD2,TRBV7-2,CASSLVAAGEADTQYF,TGTGCCAGCAGCTTAGTGGCAGCGGGAGAGGCAGATACGCAGTATTTT
NA,TRBJ2-1,TRBD2,TRBV27,CASRQDGTNYNEQFF,TGTGCCAGCAGGCAAGATGGGACTAACTACAATGAGCAGTTCTTC
NA,TRBJ2-7,TRBD2,TRBV5-1,CASSFGVAGPYEQYF,TGCGCCAGCAGCTTCGGGGTAGCGGGTCCCTACGAGCAGTACTTC
NA,TRBJ2-1,TRBD1,TRBV2,CASRGGGPSYNEQFF,TGTGCCAGCAGAGGGGGCGGACCCTCCTACAATGAGCAGTTCTTC
NA,TRBJ2-4,NA,TRBV7-2,CASSLAGEGIQYF,TGTGCCAGCAGCTTAGCGGGGGAAGGCATTCAGTACTTC
NA,TRBJ1-2,TRBD1,TRBV7-2,CASSRDRGRGYTF,TGTGCCAGCAGCCGGGACAGGGGGCGAGGCTACACCTTC
few,TRBJ2-1,TRBD2,TRBV7-9,CASLILADNEQFF,TGTGCCAGCCTAATACTAGCGGACAATGAGCAGTTCTTC
few,TRBJ2-3,NA,TRBV20-1,CSARGVAGADTQYF,TGCAGTGCTAGAGGGGTCGCCGGCGCAGATACGCAGTATTTT
NA,TRBJ2-1,NA,TRBV4-2,CASSQVNRENEQFF,TGTGCCAGCAGCCAAGTGAACAGGGAAAATGAGCAGTTCTTC
NA,TRBJ2-3,TRBD2,TRBV7-3,CASSSRTSASTDTQYF,TGTGCCAGCAGCTCCAGGACTAGCGCTAGCACAGATACGCAGTATTTT